The 25 T cell receptor beta chains below all came from one sample that was sequenced in a study of blood T cell repertoires in COVID-19. Only in-frame clones appear in the TCRdb table, and some are missing; sequencing was by immunoSEQ multiplex PCR. This sample has some 25,000 clones; about 81% occur once, and the top ten carry about 2.6%. The sequencing input was peripheral blood. Source of these receptors: an older woman with COVID-19, enrolled during active disease.

The J gene is TRBJ1-6, the V gene TRBV27, with a weak D call TRBD1 (5 bases). Germline CDR1 and CDR2: MNHEY and SMNVEV (reference sequence). Trimming stripped 5 bases from V and 9 bases from J, with 17 bases between. This CDR3 has 15 amino acids. The CDR3 sequence is CASSESGGGVSPLHF. For the CDR3, the DNA is TGTGCCAGCAGTGAGTCGGGGGGGGGTGTTTCACCCCTCCACTTT.

The V and J genes are TRBV9 and TRBJ1-2; TRBD1 matches 8 bases. J was trimmed by 2 bases and V by 4 bases; bases with no gene match: 7. The CDR3 spans 15 residues. Germline loops: CDR1 SGDLS, CDR2 YYNGEE. The CDR3 spells CASSKDRVSNYGYTF. CDR3 coding DNA: TGTGCCAGCAGCAAGGACAGGGTGTCCAACTATGGCTACACCTTC.

This chain joins TRBV6-5 and TRBJ1-1; 10 positions agree with TRBD1. V shed 4 bases, J shed 1 base, and the junction held 3 bases outside the gene matches. This CDR3 spans 15 amino acids. CDR1 is MNHEY, CDR2 SVGAGI, per germline. The CDR3 sequence: CASSSTGGRNTEAFF. CDR3 nucleotides: TGTGCCAGCAGTTCGACAGGGGGCAGGAACACTGAAGCTTTCTTT.

This chain joins TRBV6-5 and TRBJ1-2, with no clear D. The CDR3 has 13 amino acids. Germline V gene data show CDR1 as MNHEY and CDR2 as SVGAGI. V gave up 8 bases and J gave up 3 bases, with 13 bases separating them. The CDR3 protein is CASQSTDYYGYTF. The CDR3, as DNA: TGTGCCAGCCAATCGACGGACTACTATGGCTACACCTTC.

This clone has a handful of counts. The gene calls are TRBV11-2 and TRBJ1-1; 7 nucleotides line up with TRBD1. The CDR3 is 13 amino acids. The germline gives CDR1 SGHAT, CDR2 FQNNGV. Germline trimming cut 5 bases from V and 8 bases from J; bases unmatched to any gene: 8. CDR3 region: CASSHSGQIEAFF. The CDR3 coding sequence is TGTGCCAGCAGCCATTCGGGACAGATCGAAGCTTTCTTT.

The rearrangement joins TRBV6-5 to TRBJ2-1, with TRBD1 matching 7 bases. Germline assignment: CDR1 MNHEY and CDR2 SVGAGI. V shed 7 bases and J 8 bases; nucleotides not matched to a gene: 8. The CDR3 is 13 amino acids. The CDR3, as DNA: TGTGCCAGCATCCTTGACAGGGTCCATGAGCAGTTCTTC. This sequence encodes CASILDRVHEQFF.

The chain uses TRBV5-1 and TRBJ1-5; D uncertain. V was shortened by 4 bases and J by 4 bases, with 15 bases between the two germline ends. Germline V gene lookup returns CDR1 SGHRS and CDR2 YFSETQ. This CDR3 spans 15 amino acids. CDR3 sequence reads: CASSRSGRENQPQHF. The CDR3 bases are TGCGCCAGCAGCCGCTCGGGGAGAGAAAATCAGCCCCAGCATTTT.

The rearrangement links TRBV2 to TRBJ1-1; 10 nucleotides match TRBD1. The CDR3 runs 16 residues. Losses at the gene ends were 1 base for V and 4 bases for J; bases not matched to a gene: 6. Germline V lookup: CDR1 SNHLY, CDR2 FYNNEI. Written as DNA, the CDR3 is TGTGCCAGCAGTGAAGTTGGGTGGGACAGGGGCACTGAAGCTTTCTTT. It yields the protein CASSEVGWDRGTEAFF.

V and J are TRBV29-1 and TRBJ1-2, with TRBD1 matching 8 bases. CDR1 and CDR2 (germline): SQVTM, ANQGSEA. The V and J ends lost 6 bases and 1 base, in that order; junction bases with no gene match: 7. This CDR3 region has 14 residues. The CDR3, as DNA: TGCAGCGTGGACAGGGATACTGGTAACTATGGCTACACCTTC. It is translated as CSVDRDTGNYGYTF.

This clone appeared once. This chain connects TRBV11-2 to TRBJ1-6, with D possibly being TRBD1 (5 bases). The CDR3 extends over 17 amino acids. V was cut by 4 bases and J by 4 bases, with 17 bases left in between. The germline CDR1 and CDR2 sequences are SGHAT and FQNNGV. Here the CDR3 reads CASSSLDSLNYNSPLHF. The DNA for the CDR3 is TGTGCCAGCAGCTCCTTAGACAGTCTAAATTATAATTCACCCCTCCACTTT.

The V gene is TRBV19, the J gene TRBJ2-5, with D possibly matching TRBD1 (5 bases). The CDR3 extends over 14 amino acids. Germline V gene sequence: CDR1 LNHDA, CDR2 SQIVND (reference sequence). Trimming pared 5 bases from V and 1 base from J, leaving 11 bases between. The CDR3 DNA is TGTGCCAGTAGTGACACAGGAGTCCAAGAGACCCAGTACTTC. Translated: CASSDTGVQETQYF.

This clone is a singleton in its sample. The V and J genes are TRBV7-8 and TRBJ1-5, with TRBD1 matching 7 bases. Germline V gene lookup returns CDR1 SGHVS and CDR2 FQNEAQ. The J segment lost 7 bases and the V segment lost 10 bases, leaving 16 bases of the junction unmatched. This CDR3 comprises 15 residues. Written as DNA, the CDR3 is TGTGCCACCACGAGGGGGCGCGACTGGAAGCAGCCCCAGCATTTT. Translating it yields CATTRGRDWKQPQHF.

The chain links TRBV28 to TRBJ1-3; a weak D match, TRBD1 (5 bases). Trimming left V 6 bases short and J 0 bases short, with 9 bases between. The CDR3 totals 14 residues. Germline V gene lookup returns CDR1 MDHEN and CDR2 SYDVKM. CDR3 sequence reads: CASRDIFSGNTIYF. The CDR3 DNA reads as TGTGCCAGCAGGGACATCTTCTCTGGAAACACCATATATTTT.

A single count supports this clone. V usage is TRBV6-1 and J usage is TRBJ1-3; D unresolved. Germline CDR1 is MNHNS and CDR2 is SASEGT. V was cut by 3 bases and J by 2 bases, with 5 bases left in between. CDR3 size: 13 residues. The CDR3 region is CASSDGTGNTIYF. CDR3 sequence (DNA): TGTGCCAGCAGTGACGGGACTGGAAACACCATATATTTT.

The V gene is TRBV5-4, the J gene TRBJ1-6; 8 bases are a match to TRBD1. Germline CDR1 SGHNT, CDR2 YYREEE (reference sequence). The CDR3 covers 15 residues. With 0 bases clipped from V and 10 bases from J, the junction kept 6 bases outside the gene matches. In DNA form, the CDR3 reads TGTGCCAGCAGCTTGGAGGACAGGGACGACTCACCCCTCCACTTT. Translation gives CASSLEDRDDSPLHF. The full variable domain, in which reference TRBV5-4 and TRBJ1-6 provide the parts outside the CDR3, is ETGVTQSPTHLIKTRGQQVTLRCSSQSGHNTVSWYQQALGQGPQFIFQYYREEENGRGNFPPRFSGLQFPNYSSELNVNALELDDSALYLCASSLEDRDDSPLHFGNGTRLTVT.

This chain uses TRBV18 with TRBJ1-5, with D perhaps TRBD1 (5 bases). The CDR3 is 14 amino acids. The germline gives CDR1 KGHSH, CDR2 LQKENI. V shed 3 bases and J shed 7 bases, with 13 bases lying between them. As DNA, the CDR3 is TGTGCCAGCTCACCGACAGAGGGAGGGCAGCCCCAGCATTTT. Translated: CASSPTEGGQPQHF.

This clone showed up just once. The chain employs TRBV2 and TRBJ2-7, with a possible D match to TRBD2 (5 bases). Germline V CDR1 and CDR2: SNHLY, FYNNEI. The V and J ends lost 6 bases and 2 bases respectively, with 20 bases between them. The CDR3 contains 16 residues. The CDR3 sequence is CASRARTVGVPYEQYF. For the CDR3, the DNA is TGTGCCAGCAGGGCCAGGACTGTGGGTGTGCCCTACGAGCAGTACTTC.

The chain has TRBV5-8 and TRBJ1-5; 10 nucleotides align to TRBD1. After removal of 4 bases from V and 3 bases from J, the junction contained 7 bases not matched to a gene. Germline assignment: CDR1 SGHTS and CDR2 YDEGEE. CDR3 size: 16 residues. The CDR3 loop reads CASSPGDRGNNQPQHF. The CDR3 DNA is TGTGCCAGCAGCCCCGGGGACAGGGGAAACAATCAGCCCCAGCATTTT.

The gene calls are TRBV4-2 and TRBJ1-6; a possible D gene is TRBD1 (5 bases). Germline V gene sequence: CDR1 LGHNA, CDR2 YNFKEQ. This CDR3 contains 15 residues. V lost 4 bases and J lost 7, with 14 bases in between. The CDR3 here is CASSPEPGGNSPLHF. The CDR3 DNA sequence: TGTGCCAGCAGCCCCGAACCCGGGGGGAATTCACCCCTCCACTTT.

J is TRBJ2-3 and V is TRBV5-4, with TRBD2 identical over 9 bases. CDR1 and CDR2 (germline): SGHNT, YYREEE (reference sequence). CDR3 length: 12 residues. With 2 bases clipped from V and 10 bases from J, the junction kept 2 bases outside the gene matches. CDR3 bases: TGTGCCAGCAGCTTAGCGGGAGGACCGCAGTATTTT. Its translation is CASSLAGGPQYF.

The chain uses TRBV12-3 or TRBV12-4 and TRBJ1-1, with 9 nucleotides matching TRBD1. The CDR3 length is 13 residues. The V and J ends lost 6 bases and 10 bases, in that order; junction bases with no gene match: 9. The CDR3 region is CASSLRTGAVAFF. Here the CDR3 DNA reads TGTGCCAGCAGCCTCAGGACAGGGGCCGTAGCTTTCTTT.

V usage is TRBV18 and J usage is TRBJ2-2, with a tentative D call TRBD1 (5 bases). Trimming removed 2 bases from V and 7 bases from J, with 14 bases in between. CDR3 length equals 15 residues. The germline V gene has CDR1 KGHSH and CDR2 LQKENI. The CDR3 loop is CASSPFSQGSGELFF. The CDR3 nucleotides read TGTGCCAGCTCACCATTTTCCCAGGGAAGCGGGGAGCTGTTTTTT.

The rearrangement links TRBV23-1 to TRBJ2-7; D not resolved. TRBV23-1 belongs to the ORF category, with a function that is uncertain. The CDR3 is 15 residues long. V lost 0 bases, J lost 0 bases, and 9 bases lay in between. CDR3 protein: CASSQSGGGSYEQYV. In DNA form, the CDR3 reads TGCGCCAGCAGTCAATCGGGTGGCGGCTCCTACGAGCAGTACGTC.

The chain combines TRBV5-4 with TRBJ2-1; no reliable D call. Between the trimmed V and J ends, which lost 6 bases and 7 bases, there was a span of 17 bases. There are 14 residues in the CDR3. The germline V gene has CDR1 SGHNT and CDR2 YYREEE (reference sequence). The CDR3: CASNTRPVENEQFF. In DNA, the CDR3 is TGTGCCAGCAATACGCGGCCTGTCGAGAATGAGCAGTTCTTC.

The chain uses TRBV12-3 or TRBV12-4 and TRBJ2-2; TRBD1 is a possible D gene (6 bases). The CDR3 runs 13 residues. The V end was cut by 7 bases, the J end by 10 bases, with 16 bases between. For the CDR3, the DNA is TGTGCCAGCACCTTCAAACAGGGCGCGGAGCTGTTTTTT. Its translation: CASTFKQGAELFF.